Here is one TCR beta chain with its context. What it recognizes is unknown. This sample is drawn from a study of cytomegalovirus exposure and HLA in healthy donors. The study, taken as a whole, reports: Within an earlier analysis, most TCR beta V segments proved productive either about 87% or about 30% of the time. Other equally common chains were less clonally expanded than HLA-associated TCR beta chains, a later analysis showed.

The CDR3 has 14 amino acids. Trimming stripped 2 bases from V and 15 bases from J, with 19 bases between. Per germline, CDR1 MDHEN and CDR2 SYDVKM. Use of 60 Vbeta and 13 Jbeta primers characterized the PCR. Here immunoSEQ multiplex PCR was the method, and the copy in TCRdb shows in-frame clones only, minus some. The repertoire has about 160,000 clones, roughly 89% of them found once; the top ten carry 0.75% to 0.95%. V usage is TRBV28 and J usage is TRBJ1-4; the D gene is possibly TRBD1 (5 bases). The sample was PBMCs. This TCR derives from a woman aged 30 to 39 in good health and CMV-seronegative. The CDR3 DNA sequence: TGTGCCAGCAGTTTAGCGGCAGGGTCGGGCTTTGTGTTTTTT. Translated: CASSLAAGSGFVFF.